The text below deals with one T cell receptor (beta chain). This clonotype showed up just a few times. Which antigen it targets is not known. There are no base qualities to consult, and no much larger clone falls within one base. This sample was included in a study of identical twins (dated by TCRdb to about 2016). Some background on the complete study: The study deep-sequenced TCR alpha and beta repertoires from monozygotic twins, unrelated adults of various ages and cord blood to test whether fetal clonotypes persist. Replicate twin experiments were performed at different times using different library preparation protocols to rule out contamination.

The CDR3 runs 15 residues from the cysteine to the phenylalanine. Only CDR3 DNA is held: 45 bases, read in frame from base 1. Ends trimmed: V by 1 base, J by 3 bases; bases unmatched to a gene: 4. The germline V gene (reference sequence) specifies DFQATT as CDR1 and SNEGSKA as CDR2. Receptor amplification or capture employed 5' RACE. Sequencing relied on an Illumina HiSeq 2000. Template switching introduced a universal primer binding site; the final cDNA contained a unique molecular identifier, enabling accurate counting of TCR cDNA molecules. First-strand cDNA for TCR alpha and beta chains was synthesized from specific primers in the conserved constant-segment region. Each cDNA library was double barcoded, with a SMART-Mk sample barcode plus Illumina barcodes, to control for contamination. TruSeq adapter sequences, together with Illumina sample barcodes, were added in two successive PCR steps. TCR alpha and beta cDNA libraries were sequenced on the Illumina HiSeq platform with custom primers. The original methods were these. MiGEC processed the raw reads to extract unique molecular identifiers, while MiXCR was used to determine the CDR3 positions. For each individual, recombination models were inferred using an EM algorithm with the repgenHMM and IGoR tools. The analysis of shared clonotypes was done with the tcR package in R, with sharing normalized by the product of cloneset sizes. Out-of-frame nonproductive sequences were analyzed to study raw recombination free of thymic and clonal selection effects. TCRdb ran its own pipeline on the public reads, namely fastp trimming at Q25 and MiXCR clone calling, and kept in-frame beta chains. CDR3 protein sequences are deduplicated, and each keeps its most common genes and DNA. TCRdb's processing, not the authors' own work, is the source of the V and J calls. This sample holds under 800,000 distinct CDR3 sequences; 21% were observed only once. The ten top clones hold about 4.3% of the sample.

Only healthy Caucasian donors were included. The twin cohort comprised three pairs of female monozygotic twins, all aged roughly 18 to 29 years. Peripheral blood mononuclear cells were the source from which RNA for the TCR libraries was isolated. Results the study describes overall, beyond this receptor: In beta out-of-frame sequences, excess twin sharing was weaker, because having fewer shared sequences lowered the signal-to-noise ratio. Invariant T cells such as MAIT and iNKT could partly confound zero-insertion analyses, although diverse VJ usage argued against such confounding for most clonotypes. Because the same donors could not be followed over many years, the conclusions relied on cross-sectional statistical analysis. Out-of-frame TCR alpha sharing in monozygotic twins was systematically underestimated by recombination models, whereas sharing between unrelated individuals was in agreement with the recombination models. Compared with coincidental sharing between unrelated individuals, out-of-frame TCR alpha sequences shared between twins showed an excess of sequences with low generation probability. Abundant cord blood beta clonotypes carried fewer insertions; young adult naive repertoires showed a weaker similar trend, while memory repertoires showed none.

These data were likewise used in another study, on T cells expressing NK-cell markers. Reported in the second study: In sorted CD3+CD56+NKG2C+, CD3+CD56+NKG2C- and CD3+CD56-NKG2C+ T-cell subsets from eight donors, TCR beta-chain repertoires were profiled. Most of the eight sequenced donors were HCMV-seropositive and one was HCMV-seronegative. In several experiments an anti-gammadeltaTCR antibody was added to restrict sorting to alphabetaTCR-expressing T cells. For five or six donors, the dominant CD3+CD56+NKG2C+ clonotypes were among the top 10 CD8+ clonotypes and accounted for roughly 1.0-8% of CD8+ T cells. Those dominant clonotypes were again the most abundant among CD3+CD56-NKG2C+ cells in four donors, at roughly 28.3-65%. It remained unclear whether the expanded NKG2C-expressing T cell clones were specific for HCMV antigens. The study sequenced eight donors, all healthy volunteers chosen at random: three men and five women. A commercial ELISA kit detecting HCMV-specific IgG in serum was used to determine HCMV serostatus. Bulk peripheral blood T-cell repertoires were additionally sequenced from unsorted PBMC for several donors. MIGEC handled demultiplexing of the reads and grouping by UMI, while MiTCR was used to assemble and quantify clonotypes. To exclude erroneous sequences, any TCR cDNA sequence not supported by at least two reads was discarded. The tcR package was used for downstream repertoire analysis, with clonotypes matched between fractions based on CDR3 nucleotide sequence plus V segment. Antigen specificity was annotated against VDJdb with VDJmatch, allowing one amino acid substitution in CDR3.

The rearrangement combines TRBV20-1 with TRBJ2-7; 12 central nucleotides agree with TRBD2. The sequence was collected from a woman younger than 30 in good health. Sequencing was performed on PBMCs. The DNA sequence follows: TGCAGTGCTAGAGCTAGCGGGAGGGCCCTCTACGAGCAGTACTTC. This encodes CSARASGRALYEQYF.